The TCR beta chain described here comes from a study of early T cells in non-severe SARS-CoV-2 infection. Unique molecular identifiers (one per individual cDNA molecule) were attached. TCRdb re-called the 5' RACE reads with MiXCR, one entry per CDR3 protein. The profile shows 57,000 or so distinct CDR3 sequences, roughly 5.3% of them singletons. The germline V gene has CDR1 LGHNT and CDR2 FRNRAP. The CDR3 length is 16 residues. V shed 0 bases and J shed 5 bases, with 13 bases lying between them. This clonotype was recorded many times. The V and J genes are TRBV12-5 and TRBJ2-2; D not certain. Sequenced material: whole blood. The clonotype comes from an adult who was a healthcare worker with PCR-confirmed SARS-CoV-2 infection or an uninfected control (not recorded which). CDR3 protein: CASGLVLSGVTGELFF. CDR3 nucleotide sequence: TGTGCTAGTGGTTTGGTACTATCCGGCGTTACCGGGGAGCTGTTTTTT.